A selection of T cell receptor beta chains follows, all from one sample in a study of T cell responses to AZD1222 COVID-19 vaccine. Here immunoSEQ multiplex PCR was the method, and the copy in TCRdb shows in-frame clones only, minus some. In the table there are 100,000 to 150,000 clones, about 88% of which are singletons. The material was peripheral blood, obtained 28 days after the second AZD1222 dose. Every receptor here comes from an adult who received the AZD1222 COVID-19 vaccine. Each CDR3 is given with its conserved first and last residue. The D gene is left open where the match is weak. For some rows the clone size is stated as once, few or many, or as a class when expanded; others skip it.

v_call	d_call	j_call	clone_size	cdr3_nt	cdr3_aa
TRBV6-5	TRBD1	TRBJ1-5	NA	TGTGCCAGCAGCCAGGACAGGATTAATCAGCCCCAGCATTTT	CASSQDRINQPQHF
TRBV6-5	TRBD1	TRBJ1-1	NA	TGTGCCAGCAGTTACGGGGACAGGCCGAACACTGAAGCTTTCTTT	CASSYGDRPNTEAFF
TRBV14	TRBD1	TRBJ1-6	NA	TGTGCCAGCAGCCAAGGGGGACAGCTTAATTCACCCCTCCACTTT	CASSQGGQLNSPLHF
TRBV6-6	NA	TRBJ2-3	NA	TGTGCCAGCACTTTTAGGGTAGGGGGGGGCACAGATACGCAGTATTTT	CASTFRVGGGTDTQYF
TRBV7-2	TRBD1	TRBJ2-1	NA	TGTGCCAGCAGCCGGGACAGGACCTACAATGAGCAGTTCTTC	CASSRDRTYNEQFF
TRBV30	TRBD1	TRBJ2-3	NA	TGTGCCTGGAGCGTAGGCTTAGGGGGCAGAACAGATACGCAGTATTTT	CAWSVGLGGRTDTQYF
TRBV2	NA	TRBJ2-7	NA	TGTGCCAGCAGTTTGACCTTTTTGAGCTCCTACGAGCAGTACTTC	CASSLTFLSSYEQYF
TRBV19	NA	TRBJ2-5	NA	TGTGCCAGTAGTATCTCCTGGGTAGAGACCCAGTACTTC	CASSISWVETQYF
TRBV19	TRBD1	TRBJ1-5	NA	TGTGCCAGTAGCATAAACCGACAGGGGAATCAGCCCCAGCATTTT	CASSINRQGNQPQHF
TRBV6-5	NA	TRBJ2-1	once	TGTGCCAGCAGAGCGACAGGCAATGAGCAGTTCTTC	CASRATGNEQFF
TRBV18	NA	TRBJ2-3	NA	TGTGCCAGCTCACCTTTAGGGGTCCCTGGTACGCAGTATTTT	CASSPLGVPGTQYF
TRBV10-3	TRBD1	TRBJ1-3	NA	TGTGCCATCAGTGCGACAGGGTACGGAAACACCATATATTTT	CAISATGYGNTIYF
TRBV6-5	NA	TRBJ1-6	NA	TGTGCCAGTAAGATCTCAGGGGTACTATCACCCCTCCACTTT	CASKISGVLSPLHF
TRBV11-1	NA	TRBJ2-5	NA	TGTGCCAGCAGCTTAGTGGGGGAGACCCAGTACTTC	CASSLVGETQYF
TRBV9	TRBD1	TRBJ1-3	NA	TGTGCCAGCAGCGGTGGGACAGGGAGAAGTCTTGGAAACACCATATATTTT	CASSGGTGRSLGNTIYF
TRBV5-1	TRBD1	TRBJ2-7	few	TGCGCCAGCACCAGAACCGGGACAGGGGGTTCCAGCTCCTACGAGCAGTACTTC	CASTRTGTGGSSSYEQYF
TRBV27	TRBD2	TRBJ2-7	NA	TGTGCCAGCAGTTTCTCGCCTAGCGGGGGTTCCTACGAGCAGTACTTC	CASSFSPSGGSYEQYF
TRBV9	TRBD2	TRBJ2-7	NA	TGTGCCAGCAGCGTGGGACTAACCAATTACGAGCAGTACTTC	CASSVGLTNYEQYF
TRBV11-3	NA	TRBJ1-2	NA	TGTGCCAGCAGCTTAGGCACGTATGGCTACACCTTC	CASSLGTYGYTF
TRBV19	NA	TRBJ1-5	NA	TGTGCCAGTAGCCTGAGATCGGGCCCCCAGCATTTT	CASSLRSGPQHF
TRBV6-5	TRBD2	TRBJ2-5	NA	TGTGCCAGCAGGAACGTAGCGGGGGGGCTGGAGACCCAGTACTTC	CASRNVAGGLETQYF
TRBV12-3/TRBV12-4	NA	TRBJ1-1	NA	TGTGCCAGCAGTACAACAGGGTACACTGAAGCTTTCTTT	CASSTTGYTEAFF
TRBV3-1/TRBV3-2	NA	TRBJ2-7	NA	TGTGCCAGCAGCCAAGACAGGTGGTACGAGCAGTACTTC	CASSQDRWYEQYF
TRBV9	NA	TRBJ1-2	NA	TGTGCCAGCACCCCAGGGACCGGAGGCGGCTACACCTTC	CASTPGTGGGYTF
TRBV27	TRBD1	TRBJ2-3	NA	TGTGCCAGCAGTTTGGGACAGGGGGGCGTCACAGATACGCAGTATTTT	CASSLGQGGVTDTQYF
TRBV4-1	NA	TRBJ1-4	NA	TGCGCCAGCAGCCAAGCAGGGGCGAGGGCTAATGAAAAACTGTTTTTT	CASSQAGARANEKLFF
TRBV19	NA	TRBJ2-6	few	TGTGCCAGTAGTAGCTCGGCCTTCCTGACTTTC	CASSSSAFLTF
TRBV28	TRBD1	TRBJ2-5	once	TGTGCCAGCAGTACCAACAGGGGGCGCGGAGAGACCCAGTACTTC	CASSTNRGRGETQYF
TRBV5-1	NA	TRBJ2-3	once	TGCGCCAGCAGCTTGGGGTTGAGGAGGGAGGCAGATACGCAGTATTTT	CASSLGLRREADTQYF
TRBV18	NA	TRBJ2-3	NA	TGTGCCAGCTCACCTTACACAGATACGCAGTATTTT	CASSPYTDTQYF
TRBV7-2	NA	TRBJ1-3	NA	TGTGCCAGCAGGCGGGAGAGTGGAAACACCATATATTTT	CASRRESGNTIYF
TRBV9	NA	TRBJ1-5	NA	TGTGCCAGCAGCGCGGGCTATGCGGGCAATCAGCCCCAGCATTTT	CASSAGYAGNQPQHF
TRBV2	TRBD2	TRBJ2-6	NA	TGTGCCAGCCGCGGGGGGGCGTCTGGGGCCAACGTCCTGACTTTC	CASRGGASGANVLTF
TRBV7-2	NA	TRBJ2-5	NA	TGTGCCAGCAGCTTAGTGGGGGGGGCCGGAGAGACCCAGTACTTC	CASSLVGGAGETQYF
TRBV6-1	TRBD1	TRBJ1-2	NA	TGTGCCAGCAGTGAAGGTGGTTTGAGACAGGGGTTTGGCTACACCTTC	CASSEGGLRQGFGYTF
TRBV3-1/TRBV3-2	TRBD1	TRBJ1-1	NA	TGTGCCAGCAGCTACGGGACAGGGTTTGCTTTCTTT	CASSYGTGFAFF
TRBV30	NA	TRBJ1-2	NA	TGTGCCTGGAGTGCGCCTCAGGGTCCTACCTATGGCTACACCTTC	CAWSAPQGPTYGYTF
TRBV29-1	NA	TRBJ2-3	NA	TGCAGCGTCAGGGGACATAGTGGCGGAGATACGCAGTATTTT	CSVRGHSGGDTQYF
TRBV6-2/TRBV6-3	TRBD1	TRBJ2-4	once	TGTGCCAGCAGTTACCCGAGAATAACAGGGGGCGGCGTAAAGAACATTCAGTACTTC	CASSYPRITGGGVKNIQYF
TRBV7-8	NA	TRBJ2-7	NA	TGTGCCAGCAGCTTTCCAACCGGATACGAGCAGTACTTC	CASSFPTGYEQYF
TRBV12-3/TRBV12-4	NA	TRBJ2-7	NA	TGTGCCAGCAGTTTTATTAAGGGCTACGAGCAGTACTTC	CASSFIKGYEQYF
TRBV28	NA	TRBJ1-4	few	TGTGCCAGCAGTTTTCAGGGGAAACTGTTTTTT	CASSFQGKLFF
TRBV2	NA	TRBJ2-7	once	TGTGCCAGCAGCGAGGACAGCCCTCTAATCTACGAGCAGTACTTC	CASSEDSPLIYEQYF
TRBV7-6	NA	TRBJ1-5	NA	TGTGCCAGCAGCTTAGGGGCCCTGGCCTCTCAGCCCCAGCATTTT	CASSLGALASQPQHF
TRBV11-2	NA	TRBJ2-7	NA	TGTGCCAGCAGCTTAGATACGGCAGGAGCCTACGAGCAGTACTTC	CASSLDTAGAYEQYF
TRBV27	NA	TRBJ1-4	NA	TGTGCCAGCAGTCCCAATGTTTTAGACGCAACTAATGAAAAACTGTTTTTT	CASSPNVLDATNEKLFF
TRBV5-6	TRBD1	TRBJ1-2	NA	TGTGCCAGCAGCGGCCGGGACAGGGATGGATCTGGCTACACCTTC	CASSGRDRDGSGYTF
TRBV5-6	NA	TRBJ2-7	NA	TGTGCCAGCAGCTACCCCGAGCAGTACTTC	CASSYPEQYF
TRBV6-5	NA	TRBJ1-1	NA	TGTGCCAGCAGCCTCGGCGGGCTGAACACTGAAGCTTTCTTT	CASSLGGLNTEAFF